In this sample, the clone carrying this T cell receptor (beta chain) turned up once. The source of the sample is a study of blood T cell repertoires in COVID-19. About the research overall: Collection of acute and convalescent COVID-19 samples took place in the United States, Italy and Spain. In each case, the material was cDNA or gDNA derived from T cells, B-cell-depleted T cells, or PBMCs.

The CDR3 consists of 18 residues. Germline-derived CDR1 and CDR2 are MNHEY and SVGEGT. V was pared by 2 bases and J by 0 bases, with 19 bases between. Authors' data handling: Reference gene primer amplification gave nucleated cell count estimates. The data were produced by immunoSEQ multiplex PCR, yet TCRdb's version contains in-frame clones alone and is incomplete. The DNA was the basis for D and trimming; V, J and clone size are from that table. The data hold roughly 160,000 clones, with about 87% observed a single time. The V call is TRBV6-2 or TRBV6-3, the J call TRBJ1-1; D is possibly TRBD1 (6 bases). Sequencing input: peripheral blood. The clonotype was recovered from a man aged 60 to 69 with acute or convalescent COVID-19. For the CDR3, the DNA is TGTGCCAGCAGTTACGGAAGGGACACCTATGACATGAACACTGAAGCTTTCTTT. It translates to CASSYGRDTYDMNTEAFF.